The 27 T cell receptor beta chains presented below share a single source sample, sequenced in a study of blood T cells in healthy people across ages. Primed by a sample-barcoded 5' primer and a J-beta primer mix, a second PCR proceeded for about 6 to 12 cycles. TCRdb re-called the 5' RACE reads with MiXCR, one entry per CDR3 protein. The table lists roughly 830,000 distinct CDR3 sequences, around 68% of them singletons. The sequenced sample consisted of blood. The source is a man in his thirties or forties in good health.

The V gene is TRBV20-1, the J gene TRBJ2-6; D not certain. Per germline, CDR1 DFQATT and CDR2 SNEGSKA (reference sequence). V dropped 5 bases and J dropped 0 bases, with 11 bases sitting between them. This CDR3 is built from 15 residues. CDR3 loop: CSALAAHSGANVLTF. Here the CDR3 DNA reads TGCAGTGCTCTGGCAGCACACTCTGGGGCCAACGTCCTGACTTTC.

This sequence joins TRBV9 and TRBJ2-3; 9 positions agree with TRBD2. This CDR3 has 14 residues. After removal of 9 bases from V and 5 bases from J, the junction contained 10 bases not matched to a gene. Per the germline V gene, CDR1 is SGDLS and CDR2 is YYNGEE. The CDR3: CATSLGLAGDTQYF. Here the CDR3 DNA reads TGTGCCACTTCTTTGGGACTAGCTGGAGATACGCAGTATTTT.

The sample holds a few counts of this clonotype. The chain couples TRBV4-2 to TRBJ2-1; 10 positions match TRBD2. Germline V CDR1 and CDR2: LGHNA, YNFKEQ. V lost 1 base and J lost 2; bases outside the gene matches: 5. The CDR3 length is 17 residues. The CDR3 loop reads CASSQVGTSATYNEQFF. The DNA for the CDR3 is TGTGCCAGCAGCCAAGTCGGGACTAGCGCAACCTACAATGAGCAGTTCTTC.

A remark on this clonotype: Germline is not matched at one junction end, which may reflect a read error. The V gene is TRBV29-1, the J gene TRBJ2-7, with 8 bases identical to TRBD1. This CDR3 is built from 14 residues. Per germline, CDR1 SQVTM and CDR2 ANQGSEA. The CDR3 protein is CSVETGVGSYEQSF. The CDR3 bases are TGCAGCGTAGAGACAGGGGTGGGCTCCTACGAGCAGTCCTTC.

This rearrangement joins TRBV27 to TRBJ2-5; D is undetermined. The end of the DNA is better explained by TRBJ2-7, so the J call may be wrong. Germline assignment: CDR1 MNHEY and CDR2 SMNVEV (reference sequence). The CDR3 is 14 residues long. The CDR3 loop reads CASSLSRRSHEQYF. CDR3 coding DNA: TGTGCCAGCAGTTTATCGAGAAGGTCCCACGAGCAGTACTTC.

The chain joins TRBV29-1 to TRBJ2-4; 9 bases align to TRBD1. Germline CDR1 SQVTM, CDR2 ANQGSEA. This CDR3 has 16 amino acids. The trim removed 6 bases at V and 0 bases at J, leaving 9 bases unmatched. Written as DNA, the CDR3 is TGCAGCGTCCAACTAGGACAGGGGTTAGCCAAAAACATTCAGTACTTC. It yields the protein CSVQLGQGLAKNIQYF. The whole variable domain, filled in from reference TRBV29-1 and TRBJ2-4, reads SAVISQKPSRDICQRGTSLTIQCQVDSQVTMMFWYRQQPGQSLTLIATANQGSEATYESGFVIDKFPISRPNLTFSTLTVSNMSPEDSSIYLCSVQLGQGLAKNIQYFGAGTRLSVL.

J is TRBJ2-3 and V is TRBV13; D possibly corresponds to TRBD1 (7 bases). From germline, CDR1 is PRHDT and CDR2 FYEKMQ (reference sequence). Trimming shortened V by 0 bases and J by 0 bases, and 10 bases separated the two germline ends. The CDR3 totals 16 residues. For the CDR3, the DNA is TGTGCCAGCAGCTTAGGACAGGGGAGGAGCACAGATACGCAGTATTTT. Protein product: CASSLGQGRSTDTQYF.

This sequence joins TRBV5-1 and TRBJ2-5; 11 nucleotides agree with TRBD1. The CDR3 runs to 16 residues. V was clipped by 1 base and J by 5 bases; unmatched bases: 7. CDR1 is SGHRS, CDR2 YFSETQ, per germline. The CDR3, as DNA: TGCGCCAGCAGCTTGTTCGGACAGGGGGCTGGGGAGACCCAGTACTTC. It codes for CASSLFGQGAGETQYF.

A few counts support this clonotype. The V gene is TRBV5-1, the J gene TRBJ2-3; D gene unclear. CDR1 and CDR2 from the germline V gene are SGHRS and YFSETQ. V gave up 5 bases and J gave up 6 bases, with 10 bases separating them. The CDR3 has 12 residues. The DNA for the CDR3 is TGCGCCAGCAGTCAAAACTGGGATACGCAGTATTTT. This codes for CASSQNWDTQYF.

This chain links TRBV4-2 with TRBJ2-7, with D possibly TRBD1 on 5 matching bases. The DNA end is a closer match to TRBJ2-5, so the J assignment may be wrong. The germline gives CDR1 LGHNA, CDR2 YNFKEQ. CDR3 length equals 16 residues. The CDR3 DNA reads TGTGCCAGCAGCCAAGCTCGTATTGCAGGGTCGGAGACCCAGTACTTC. It yields the protein CASSQARIAGSETQYF.

As regards this clonotype: One base away lies a much larger clone, so this may be a sequencing read error. The rearrangement links TRBV7-9 to TRBJ2-5; 8 bases line up with TRBD2. Germline CDR1 SEHNR, CDR2 FQNEAQ (reference sequence). After removal of 4 bases from V and 1 base from J, the junction contained 11 bases not matched to a gene. The CDR3 spans 17 residues. The CDR3 sequence: CASSSPKERGSQETQYF. CDR3 DNA sequence: TGTGCCAGCAGCTCCCCGAAGGAGCGGGGGTCCCAAGAGACCCAGTACTTC.

The V and J genes are TRBV5-8 and TRBJ2-4; the D call may be TRBD1 or TRBD2 (6 bases each). The CDR3 length is 14 residues. Germline V gives CDR1 SGHTS, CDR2 YDEGEE. The V end lost 4 bases, the J end lost 9 bases, and 17 bases lay between the germline ends. The CDR3 bases are TGTGCCAGCAGCGGTAGTTACGGGGGCGGCATTCAGTACTTC. Translated: CASSGSYGGGIQYF.

This clonotype was observed a single time. The chain employs TRBV9 and TRBJ2-1; tentative D call: TRBD2 (5 bases). CDR1 is SGDLS, CDR2 YYNGEE, per germline. V lost 2 bases to trimming and J lost 5 bases, with 17 bases between them. This CDR3 has 16 residues. The chain's CDR3 is CASSVTFLAHNNEQFF. The CDR3 nucleotides are TGTGCCAGCAGCGTTACCTTCCTAGCCCATAACAATGAGCAGTTCTTC.

The chain is built from TRBV7-9 and TRBJ2-1, with 7 bases that match TRBD1. The trim removed 3 bases at V and 7 bases at J, leaving 12 bases unmatched. Per germline, CDR1 SEHNR and CDR2 FQNEAQ (reference sequence). CDR3 length: 16 amino acids. The CDR3 sequence: CASSFGDRAIRNEQFF. DNA of the CDR3: TGTGCCAGCAGCTTCGGGGACAGAGCAATACGGAATGAGCAGTTCTTC.

The CDR3 region has the DNA TGTGCCAGCAGCTTATACTGGGTTTCGAACACTGAAGCTTTCTTT. Encoded protein: CASSLYWVSNTEAFF. The chain is built from TRBV7-2 and TRBJ1-1; D uncertain. The length of the CDR3 is 15 residues. Germline V gene data show CDR1 as SGHTA and CDR2 as FQGNSA. The V end was cut by 2 bases, the J end by 1 base, with 11 bases between.

This chain connects TRBV7-9 to TRBJ2-4, with 7 bases lining up with TRBD1. In germline, CDR1 is SEHNR, CDR2 FQNEAQ (reference sequence). CDR3 length: 15 residues. Unmatched junction bases numbered 13, after V lost 1 base and J lost 13 bases. This chain's CDR3 is CASSLGGQIQEAQYF. In DNA, the CDR3 is TGTGCCAGCAGCTTAGGGGGACAGATTCAAGAGGCCCAGTACTTC.

This clonotype was recorded a few times. The chain has TRBV29-1 and TRBJ2-3; D uncertain. The CDR3 sequence is 13 residues long. The germline CDR1 and CDR2 sequences are SQVTM and ANQGSEA. V lost 1 base to trimming and J lost 4 bases, with 9 bases between them. CDR3 bases: TGCAGCGTTGAAGCTTGGGCTTCAGATACGCAGTATTTT. Residues: CSVEAWASDTQYF.

This clonotype was seen many times. J is TRBJ2-7 and V is TRBV5-1, with TRBD2 identical over 13 bases. Germline values: CDR1 SGHRS, CDR2 YFSETQ. This CDR3 has 17 residues. V lost 3 bases, J lost 7 bases, and 13 bases stayed unmatched. DNA of the CDR3: TGCGCCAGCAGCTGGACTAGCGGGGGCCCCACTTGGGTAGAGCAGTACTTC. As protein: CASSWTSGGPTWVEQYF.

The chain uses TRBV7-2 and TRBJ2-1; 8 nucleotides align to TRBD2. The V gene end was trimmed by 4 bases and the J gene end by 14 bases; junction bases not matched to a gene: 7. The CDR3 is 12 amino acids. The V gene's germline CDR1 is SGHTA and CDR2 FQGNSA. CDR3 protein: CASSSLTGGKFF. The CDR3 coding sequence is TGTGCCAGCAGCTCCCTGACGGGGGGGAAGTTCTTC.

The rearrangement links TRBV3-1 to TRBJ2-3; 8 bases agree with TRBD2. V lost 6 bases to trimming and J lost 2 bases; unmatched junction nucleotides: 7. The CDR3 has 15 amino acids. From germline, CDR1 is LGHDT and CDR2 YNNKEL (reference sequence). The CDR3 reads CASRGAGGTTDTQYF. CDR3 DNA sequence: TGTGCCAGCAGGGGGGCGGGGGGAACCACAGATACGCAGTATTTT.

The chain combines TRBV20-1 with TRBJ2-7; 8 bases agree with TRBD1. The CDR3 length is 15 residues. Germline V lookup: CDR1 DFQATT, CDR2 SNEGSKA (reference sequence). J was trimmed by 5 bases and V by 1 base; bases with no gene match: 10. CDR3 coding DNA: TGCAGTGCTAGAGCCCCCCCGGGACAGGTTAACGAGCAGTACTTC. Encoded protein: CSARAPPGQVNEQYF.

This clonotype was seen a few times. This chain joins TRBV4-2 and TRBJ1-6; D is ambiguous. Trimming pared 0 bases from V and 3 bases from J, leaving 6 bases between. Germline assignment: CDR1 LGHNA and CDR2 YNFKEQ. The CDR3 runs to 15 residues. The CDR3 DNA reads as TGTGCCAGCAGCCAAGAGGGCAGCTATAATTCACCCCTCCACTTT. Its translation: CASSQEGSYNSPLHF.

Only a few counts were recorded for this clonotype. The J gene is TRBJ2-1, the V gene TRBV6-6; 7 positions match TRBD1. The CDR3 consists of 15 residues. CDR1 and CDR2 from the germline V gene are MNHNY and SVGAGI (reference sequence). With V trimmed by 4 bases and J by 5 bases, 8 bases remained unmatched. The CDR3 spells CASSSDRVGNNEQFF. DNA of the CDR3: TGTGCCAGCAGTTCTGACAGGGTAGGGAACAATGAGCAGTTCTTC.

For this clonotype: This sequence may be a read error, since a much larger clone differs from it by one base. The chain couples TRBV28 to TRBJ2-1; D gene unclear. Trimming left V 4 bases short and J 1 base short, with 14 bases between. This CDR3 spans 16 amino acids. Germline CDR1 MDHEN, CDR2 SYDVKM. CDR3 DNA sequence: TGTGCCAGCAGTTCTTCCGGCGTGAGGTCCTACAATGAGCAGTTCTTC. Residues: CASSSSGVRSYNEQFF.

The gene calls are TRBV28 and TRBJ2-7, with TRBD2 matching over 11 bases. Germline V gene data show CDR1 as MDHEN and CDR2 as SYDVKM. The length of the CDR3 is 15 residues. V lost 6 bases, J lost 0 bases, and 4 bases stayed unmatched. CDR3 DNA: TGTGCCAGCAGCTGGACTAGCGGGTACTCCTACGAGCAGTACTTC. Translation gives CASSWTSGYSYEQYF.

This sequence joins TRBV20-1 and TRBJ1-5; D is ambiguous. Trimming left V 1 base short and J 2 bases short, with 12 bases between. The CDR3 has 15 residues. Germline values: CDR1 DFQATT, CDR2 SNEGSKA (reference sequence). CDR3 DNA sequence: TGCAGTGCTAGAGTCGGTGGTTTGGGCAATCAGCCCCAGCATTTT. Translating it yields CSARVGGLGNQPQHF.

CDR3 bases: TGTGCCAGCAGTTTAAGAGGGCAGGGATTAGCCAAAAACATTCAGTACTTC. It translates to CASSLRGQGLAKNIQYF. This rearrangement joins TRBV27 to TRBJ2-4; D may be TRBD1 or TRBD2 (5 bases each). V lost 2 bases to trimming and J lost 0 bases, with 14 bases between them. Germline loops: CDR1 MNHEY, CDR2 SMNVEV (reference sequence). The CDR3 totals 17 residues.